This TCR beta chain comes out of a study of T cell responses to AZD1222 COVID-19 vaccine. Using immunoSEQ multiplex PCR, the repertoire was profiled, and TCRdb retains in-frame clones only, with some absent. The data show about 120,000 clones, around 87% seen once. This CDR3 comprises 16 residues. Trimming took off 0 bases at V and 4 bases at J, with 15 bases between the two ends. The germline V gene encodes CDR1 SEHNR and CDR2 FQNEAQ (reference sequence). This TCR derives from an adult who received the AZD1222 COVID-19 vaccine. The sequencing used peripheral blood, collected 28 days after the second AZD1222 dose. This rearrangement joins TRBV7-9 to TRBJ1-2, with D maybe TRBD1 (5 bases). Here the CDR3 reads CASSLANQGRGYGYTF. Here the CDR3 DNA reads TGTGCCAGCAGCTTAGCGAACCAGGGAAGGGGCTATGGCTACACCTTC.